The clone carrying this T cell receptor (beta chain) appeared a few times. Its antigen is undetermined. Germline assignment: CDR1 SEHNR and CDR2 FQNEAQ (reference sequence). There are 12 residues in the CDR3. V gave up 4 bases and J gave up 2 bases, with 4 bases separating them. The source of the sample is a study of T cell responses to AZD1222 COVID-19 vaccine. Broader study findings: Spike-specific TCR breadth and depth grew following two AZD1222 doses.

Repertoires were generated with immunoSEQ multiplex PCR, while TCRdb's copy carries only in-frame clones and drops some. The sample yields 110,000 or so clones, approximately 89% seen once. This TCR derives from an adult who received the AZD1222 COVID-19 vaccine. The chain uses TRBV7-9 and TRBJ2-3, with D unclear. The material was peripheral blood, obtained 28 days after the second AZD1222 dose. The chain's CDR3 is CASSSSTDTQYF. CDR3 nucleotides: TGTGCCAGCAGCTCCTCCACAGATACGCAGTATTTT.